Shown below are 18 T cell receptor beta chains from a single sample sequenced in a study of T cell changes during pregnancy in multiple sclerosis. The protocol was immunoSEQ multiplex PCR, while the TCRdb copy is restricted to in-frame clones and leaves out a portion. The sample yields approximately 82,000 clones, about nine tenths seen once. The source material was CD4+ T cells from peripheral blood mononuclear cells, sampled in the second trimester of pregnancy. The source is a female donor with multiple sclerosis, enrolled in a pregnancy study.

The V gene is TRBV19, the J gene TRBJ2-2; the match to TRBD1 covers 7 bases. The CDR3 covers 13 residues. The V gene's germline CDR1 is LNHDA and CDR2 SQIVND (reference sequence). With V trimmed by 10 bases and J by 0 bases, 2 bases remained unmatched. This CDR3 reads CATTGANTGELFF. Written as DNA, the CDR3 is TGTGCCACAACAGGGGCGAACACCGGGGAGCTGTTTTTT.

The J gene is TRBJ2-3, the V gene TRBV19; TRBD2 is a possible D gene (6 bases). Between the trimmed V and J ends, which lost 6 bases and 0 bases, there was a span of 16 bases. Germline V lookup: CDR1 LNHDA, CDR2 SQIVND (reference sequence). This CDR3 spans 16 amino acids. This CDR3 is CASSGMVAESTDTQYF. As DNA, the CDR3 is TGTGCCAGTAGCGGGATGGTAGCGGAGAGCACAGATACGCAGTATTTT.

This clone showed up just once. J is TRBJ2-3 and V is TRBV7-9; 10 bases align to TRBD1. There are 15 residues in the CDR3. Germline V gene lookup returns CDR1 SEHNR and CDR2 FQNEAQ (reference sequence). With 8 bases clipped from V and 2 bases from J, the junction kept 7 bases outside the gene matches. The CDR3 loop reads CASLQGQGTTDTQYF. CDR3 bases: TGTGCCAGCCTCCAGGGACAGGGGACCACAGATACGCAGTATTTT.

CDR3 residues: CASSVGPGLVQETQYF. CDR3 bases: TGTGCCAGCAGTGTAGGCCCGGGACTAGTCCAAGAGACCCAGTACTTC. This sequence joins TRBV6-1 and TRBJ2-5, with 8 bases fitting TRBD2. This CDR3 comprises 16 residues. Germline lookup yields CDR1 MNHNS and CDR2 SASEGT. The junction had 8 bases not matched to a gene; V was cut back by 4 bases and J by 1 base.

V is TRBV7-6 and J is TRBJ2-7, with D possibly matching TRBD1 (7 bases). Trimming shortened V by 5 bases and J by 7 bases, and 21 bases separated the two germline ends. Per germline, CDR1 SGHVS and CDR2 FNYEAQ. This CDR3 comprises 15 residues. The CDR3 region has the DNA TGTGCCAGCAGCACCTACGCCCGGGAGACAGGGGAGCAGTACTTC. This gives the protein CASSTYARETGEQYF.

This clone was seen just once. V usage is TRBV19 and J usage is TRBJ2-1, with TRBD2 matching 10 bases. The ends lost 5 bases at V and 4 bases at J; junction bases unmatched: 5. The germline V gene has CDR1 LNHDA and CDR2 SQIVND (reference sequence). The CDR3 extends over 15 amino acids. CDR3 nucleotide sequence: TGTGCCAGTAGTCCCGGGACTAGCGCTTACAATGAGCAGTTCTTC. Residues: CASSPGTSAYNEQFF.

V is TRBV19 and J is TRBJ2-1; TRBD2 agrees at 8 bases. Germline V gene lookup returns CDR1 LNHDA and CDR2 SQIVND (reference sequence). The CDR3 loop spans 16 amino acids. V was clipped by 2 bases and J by 6 bases; unmatched bases: 9. The DNA of the CDR3 is TGTGCCAGTAGTATAACCAGCGGGAGTATCTCCAATGAGCAGTTCTTC. Encoded protein: CASSITSGSISNEQFF.

The rearrangement joins TRBV5-1 to TRBJ1-2; 10 positions agree with TRBD1. The CDR3 is 16 amino acids. CDR1 is SGHRS, CDR2 YFSETQ, per germline. The J segment lost 3 bases and the V segment lost 4 bases, leaving 9 bases of the junction unmatched. Here the CDR3 reads CASSLPPGTGDYGYTF. CDR3 DNA sequence: TGCGCCAGCAGCCTACCTCCCGGGACAGGGGACTATGGCTACACCTTC.

The chain employs TRBV6-1 and TRBJ1-5; perhaps TRBD1 as D (5 bases). The V gene's germline CDR1 is MNHNS and CDR2 SASEGT. The CDR3 has 14 residues. V lost 5 bases and J 6 bases, leaving 14 bases between the germline ends. DNA of the CDR3: TGTGCCAGCAGTCTCCAAGGGGTCAGTCAGCCCCAGCATTTT. It codes for CASSLQGVSQPQHF.

V usage is TRBV12-5 and J usage is TRBJ1-1; TRBD1 aligns across 9 bases. Per germline, CDR1 LGHNT and CDR2 FRNRAP. Trimming at V came to 2 bases and at J to 4 bases, leaving 17 bases not matched to a gene. This CDR3 region has 19 residues. CDR3 loop: CASGLTPRQGGILGTEAFF. The CDR3 nucleotides are TGTGCTAGTGGTTTGACCCCCCGACAGGGGGGAATTCTGGGCACTGAAGCTTTCTTT.

The chain links TRBV30 to TRBJ2-3; 9 nucleotides agree with TRBD1. Germline values: CDR1 GTSNPN, CDR2 SVGIG (reference sequence). J gave up 6 bases and V 5 bases, and 3 bases lay outside the gene matches. The CDR3 extends over 12 amino acids. The CDR3 DNA is TGTGCCTGGGGGACAGGGCTGGATACGCAGTATTTT. Translated: CAWGTGLDTQYF.

This clone was observed a single time. Different DNA sequences within this sample yield the same CDR3. The genes are TRBV7-2 and TRBJ1-4, with TRBD1 matching over 10 bases. CDR3 size: 14 residues. Germline CDR1 reads SGHTA; CDR2 reads FQGNSA. J was trimmed by 8 bases and V by 5 bases; bases with no gene match: 5. The CDR3 sequence is CASSPDRGVEKLFF. CDR3 nucleotide sequence: TGTGCCAGCAGCCCGGACAGGGGGGTCGAAAAACTGTTTTTT.

V usage is TRBV7-2 and J usage is TRBJ2-1; 9 nucleotides line up with TRBD1. Unmatched junction bases numbered 8, after V lost 5 bases and J lost 15 bases. Germline CDR1 reads SGHTA; CDR2 reads FQGNSA. The CDR3 has 12 residues. CDR3 nucleotide sequence: TGTGCCAGCAGCAGATTGGGACAGGGTGGGTTCTTC. It specifies CASSRLGQGGFF.

This clone was picked up one time. The CDR3 sequence: CASSLLAGGNYEQYF. CDR3 nucleotides: TGTGCCAGCAGCCTCCTAGCGGGGGGGAACTACGAGCAGTACTTC. The chain carries TRBV11-3 and TRBJ2-7; 12 nucleotides align to TRBD2. CDR1 SGHNT and CDR2 YENEEA come from the germline V gene. The CDR3 covers 15 residues. J lost 3 bases, V lost 5 bases, and 5 bases had no gene match.

The chain links TRBV7-2 to TRBJ2-1, with D perhaps TRBD1 (6 bases). Deletions cut 4 bases from V and 6 bases from J, with 13 bases between. This CDR3 has 14 amino acids. The germline gives CDR1 SGHTA, CDR2 FQGNSA. The CDR3 DNA reads TGTGCCAGCAGCTCGAACAGGGATCGCAATGAGCAGTTCTTC. Protein sequence: CASSSNRDRNEQFF.

The V and J genes are TRBV7-8 and TRBJ2-5; 8 bases are shared with TRBD2. V was clipped by 1 base and J by 2 bases; unmatched bases: 9. The CDR3 is 17 amino acids. CDR1 and CDR2 (germline): SGHVS, FQNEAQ. This CDR3 is CASSLVGSREEQETQYF. The CDR3 region has the DNA TGTGCCAGCAGCTTAGTCGGGTCGCGGGAGGAGCAAGAGACCCAGTACTTC. Supplemented by reference TRBV7-8 and TRBJ2-5, the full variable domain reads GAGVSQSPRYKVAKRGQDVALRCDPISGHVSLFWYQQALGQGPEFLTYFQNEAQLDKSGLPSDRFFAERPEGSVSTLKIQRTQQEDSAVYLCASSLVGSREEQETQYFGPGTRLLVL.

This CDR3 is CATSRAGTGVVLFF. In DNA, the CDR3 is TGTGCCACCAGCAGGGCCGGGACAGGGGTAGTGCTGTTTTTT. The genes are TRBV15 and TRBJ1-4; TRBD1 matches 10 bases. The CDR3 runs to 14 residues. With V trimmed by 3 bases and J by 14 bases, 9 bases remained unmatched. The germline V gene encodes CDR1 LNHNV and CDR2 YYDKDF (reference sequence).

The CDR3 spells CASSQVGADTMNTEAFF. For the CDR3, the DNA is TGTGCCAGCAGCCAAGTTGGGGCGGACACTATGAACACTGAAGCTTTCTTT. The rearrangement uses TRBV7-8 and TRBJ1-1; possibly TRBD1 for D (5 bases). The V end was cut by 5 bases, the J end by 0 bases, with 19 bases between. There are 17 residues in the CDR3. Per germline, CDR1 SGHVS and CDR2 FQNEAQ. Supplemented by reference TRBV7-8 and TRBJ1-1, the full variable domain reads GAGVSQSPRYKVAKRGQDVALRCDPISGHVSLFWYQQALGQGPEFLTYFQNEAQLDKSGLPSDRFFAERPEGSVSTLKIQRTQQEDSAVYLCASSQVGADTMNTEAFFGQGTRLTVV.